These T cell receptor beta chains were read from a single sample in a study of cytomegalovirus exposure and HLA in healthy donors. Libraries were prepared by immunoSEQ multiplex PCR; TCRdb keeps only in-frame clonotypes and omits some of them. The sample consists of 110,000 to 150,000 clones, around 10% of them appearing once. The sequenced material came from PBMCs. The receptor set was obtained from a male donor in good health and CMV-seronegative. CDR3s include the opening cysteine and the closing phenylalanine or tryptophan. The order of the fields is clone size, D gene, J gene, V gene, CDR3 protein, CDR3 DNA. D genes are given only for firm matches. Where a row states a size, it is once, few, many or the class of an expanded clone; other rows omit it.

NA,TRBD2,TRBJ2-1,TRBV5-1,CASSPGLAGVNEQFF,TGCGCCAGCAGCCCGGGACTAGCGGGAGTCAATGAGCAGTTCTTC
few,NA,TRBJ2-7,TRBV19,CASSITRESSYEQYF,TGTGCCAGTAGTATTACTCGGGAGAGCTCCTACGAGCAGTACTTC
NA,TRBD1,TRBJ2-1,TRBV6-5,CASRRQGQNEQFF,TGTGCCAGCAGGAGACAGGGCCAGAATGAGCAGTTCTTC
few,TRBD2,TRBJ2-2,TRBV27,CASSPVKRGGPGELFF,TGTGCCAGCAGTCCCGTTAAGCGGGGGGGCCCCGGGGAGCTGTTTTTT
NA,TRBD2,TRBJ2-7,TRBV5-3,CARSFRASGSHSHEQYF,TGTGCCAGAAGCTTTCGGGCTAGCGGGAGTCATTCCCACGAGCAGTACTTC
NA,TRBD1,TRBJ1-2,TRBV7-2,CASTMDRINYGYTF,TGTGCCAGCACCATGGACAGGATTAACTATGGCTACACCTTC
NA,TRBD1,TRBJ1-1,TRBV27,CASSIQGAGTEAFF,TGTGCCAGCAGTATTCAGGGGGCAGGCACTGAAGCTTTCTTT
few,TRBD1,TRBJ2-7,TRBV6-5,CASSSTGGTMYF,TGTGCCAGCAGTTCTACAGGGGGAACGATGTACTTC
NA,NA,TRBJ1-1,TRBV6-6,CASRGQPNTEAFF,TGTGCCAGCAGGGGACAACCTAACACTGAAGCTTTCTTT
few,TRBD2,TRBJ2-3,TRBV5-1,CASSLPLAGTDTQYF,TGCGCCAGCAGCTTGCCGCTAGCGGGAACAGATACGCAGTATTTT
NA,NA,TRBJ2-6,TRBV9,CASSVGRQGSLGANVLTF,TGTGCCAGCAGCGTAGGGCGCCAGGGTTCGTTGGGGGCCAACGTCCTGACTTTC
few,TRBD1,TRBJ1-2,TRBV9,CASTRTGDGYTF,TGTGCCAGCACCCGGACAGGGGATGGCTACACCTTC
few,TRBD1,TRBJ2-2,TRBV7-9,CASRRDRGPLSNTGELFF,TGTGCCAGCAGGAGGGACAGGGGGCCTTTGTCGAACACCGGGGAGCTGTTTTTT
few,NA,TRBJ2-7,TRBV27,CASSLTGATYEQYF,TGTGCCAGCAGTTTGACTGGGGCCACCTACGAGCAGTACTTC
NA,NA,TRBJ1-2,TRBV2,CASSGSNYGYTF,TGTGCCAGCAGTGGGAGTAACTATGGCTACACCTTC
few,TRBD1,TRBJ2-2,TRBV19,CASSRTGAGELFF,TGTGCCAGTAGTAGGACAGGGGCCGGGGAGCTGTTTTTT
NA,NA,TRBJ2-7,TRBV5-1,CASSLEPPYEQYF,TGCGCCAGCAGCTTGGAGCCCCCCTACGAGCAGTACTTC
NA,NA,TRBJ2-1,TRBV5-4,CASSRGNEQFF,TGTGCCAGCAGCCGGGGCAATGAGCAGTTCTTC
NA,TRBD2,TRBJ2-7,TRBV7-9,CASSRLTSGETYEQYF,TGTGCCAGCAGCCGACTCACTAGCGGGGAAACCTACGAGCAGTACTTC
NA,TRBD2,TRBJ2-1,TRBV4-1,CASSQDPLAGAYNEQFF,TGCGCCAGCAGCCAAGATCCCCTAGCGGGGGCCTACAATGAGCAGTTCTTC
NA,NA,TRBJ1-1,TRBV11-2,CASSFTQTKNTEAFF,TGTGCCAGCAGCTTTACCCAGACAAAGAACACTGAAGCTTTCTTT
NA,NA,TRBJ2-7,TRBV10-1,CASSEYRSSYEQYF,TGCGCCAGCAGTGAGTACAGGAGCTCCTACGAGCAGTACTTC
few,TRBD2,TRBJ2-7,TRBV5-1,CASSLGTSGTYEQYF,TGCGCCAGCAGCTTGGGCACTAGCGGCACCTACGAGCAGTACTTC
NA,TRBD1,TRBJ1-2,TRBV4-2,CASSQETGSYGYTF,TGTGCCAGCAGCCAAGAGACAGGGTCCTATGGCTACACCTTC
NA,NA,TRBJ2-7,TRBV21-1,CASSTSGTGEEQYF,TGTGCCAGCAGCACCTCCGGGACAGGGGAAGAGCAGTACTTC
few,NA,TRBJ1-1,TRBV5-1,CASSLGVPWRQLNTEAFF,TGCGCCAGCAGCTTGGGGGTGCCTTGGCGGCAGTTGAACACTGAAGCTTTCTTT
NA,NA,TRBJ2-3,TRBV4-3,CASSPFGTSSTDTQYF,TGCGCCAGCAGCCCTTTTGGGACATCTAGCACAGATACGCAGTATTTT
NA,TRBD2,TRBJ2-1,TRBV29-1,CSVRGSSGNNEQFF,TGCAGCGTTCGTGGGTCTAGCGGAAACAATGAGCAGTTCTTC
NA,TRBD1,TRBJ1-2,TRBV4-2,CASSQETDRDGYTF,TGTGCCAGCAGCCAAGAGACGGACAGGGACGGCTACACCTTC